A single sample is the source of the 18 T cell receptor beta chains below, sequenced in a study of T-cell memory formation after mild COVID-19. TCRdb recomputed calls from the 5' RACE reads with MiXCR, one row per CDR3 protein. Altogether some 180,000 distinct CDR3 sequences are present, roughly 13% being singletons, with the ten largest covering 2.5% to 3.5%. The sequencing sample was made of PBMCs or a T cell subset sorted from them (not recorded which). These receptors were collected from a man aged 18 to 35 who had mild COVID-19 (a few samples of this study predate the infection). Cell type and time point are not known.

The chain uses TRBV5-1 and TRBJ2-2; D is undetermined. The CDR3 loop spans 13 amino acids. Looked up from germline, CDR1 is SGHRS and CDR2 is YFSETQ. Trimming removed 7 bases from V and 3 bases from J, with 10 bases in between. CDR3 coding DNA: TGCGCCAGCCGACTTGCGGACACCGGGGAGCTGTTTTTT. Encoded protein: CASRLADTGELFF.

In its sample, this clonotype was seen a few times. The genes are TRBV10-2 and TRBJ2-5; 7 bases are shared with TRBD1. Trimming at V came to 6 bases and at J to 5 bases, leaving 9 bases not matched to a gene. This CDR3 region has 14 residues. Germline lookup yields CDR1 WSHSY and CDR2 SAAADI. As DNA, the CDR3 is TGCGCCAGCAGCTTAACAGGGGTTAGGGAGACCCAGTACTTC. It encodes CASSLTGVRETQYF.

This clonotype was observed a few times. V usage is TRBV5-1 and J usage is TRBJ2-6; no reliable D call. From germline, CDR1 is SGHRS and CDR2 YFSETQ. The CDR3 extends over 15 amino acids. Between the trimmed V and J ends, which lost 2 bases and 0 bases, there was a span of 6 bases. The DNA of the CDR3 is TGCGCCAGCAGCTTCCTCACCTCTGGGGCCAACGTCCTGACTTTC. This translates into CASSFLTSGANVLTF.

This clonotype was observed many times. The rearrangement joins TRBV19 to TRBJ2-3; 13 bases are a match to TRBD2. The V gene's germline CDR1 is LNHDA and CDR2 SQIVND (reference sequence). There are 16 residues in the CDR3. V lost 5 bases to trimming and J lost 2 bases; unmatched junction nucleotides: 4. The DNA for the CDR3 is TGTGCCAGTAGTCGACTAGCGGGGGGCCTCACAGATACGCAGTATTTT. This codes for CASSRLAGGLTDTQYF.

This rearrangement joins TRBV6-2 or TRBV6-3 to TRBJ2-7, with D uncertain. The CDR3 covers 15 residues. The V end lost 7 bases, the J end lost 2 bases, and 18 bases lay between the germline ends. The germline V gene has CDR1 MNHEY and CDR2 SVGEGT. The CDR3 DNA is TGTGCCAGCACCCCTATCCGGGTCGGGCCCTACGAGCAGTACTTC. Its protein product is CASTPIRVGPYEQYF.

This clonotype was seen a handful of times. CDR3 DNA sequence: TGTGCCAGCAGCGCAACGGCTTACAGGACAGGGGATACCGGGGAGCTGTTTTTT. It codes for CASSATAYRTGDTGELFF. This chain links TRBV9 with TRBJ2-2; 9 bases fit TRBD1. CDR3 length: 18 amino acids. The V and J ends lost 3 bases and 5 bases, in that order; junction bases with no gene match: 14. Germline V gene sequence: CDR1 SGDLS, CDR2 YYNGEE.

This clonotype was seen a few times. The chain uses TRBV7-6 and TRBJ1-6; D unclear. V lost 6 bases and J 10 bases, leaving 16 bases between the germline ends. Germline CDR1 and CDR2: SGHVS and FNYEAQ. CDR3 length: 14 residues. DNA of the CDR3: TGTGCCAGCAGTCAAACTGGCCCTAGATCACCCCTCCACTTT. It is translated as CASSQTGPRSPLHF.

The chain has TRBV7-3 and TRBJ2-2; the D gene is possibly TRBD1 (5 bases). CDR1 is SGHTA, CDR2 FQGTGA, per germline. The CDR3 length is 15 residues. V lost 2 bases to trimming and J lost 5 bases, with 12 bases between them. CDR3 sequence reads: CASSLEGAPTGELFF. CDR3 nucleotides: TGTGCCAGCAGCTTAGAAGGGGCACCTACCGGGGAGCTGTTTTTT. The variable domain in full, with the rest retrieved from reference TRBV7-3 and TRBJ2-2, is GAGVSQTPSNKVTEKGKYVELRCDPISGHTALYWYRQSLGQGPEFLIYFQGTGAADDSGLPNDRFFAVRPEGSVSTLKIQRTERGDSAVYLCASSLEGAPTGELFFGEGSRLTVL.

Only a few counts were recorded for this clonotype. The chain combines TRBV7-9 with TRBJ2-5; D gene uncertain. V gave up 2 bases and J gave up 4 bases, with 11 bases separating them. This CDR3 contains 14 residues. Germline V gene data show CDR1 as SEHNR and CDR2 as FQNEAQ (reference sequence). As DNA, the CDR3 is TGTGCCAGCAGCTTACCCTGGGGTGGAGAGACCCAGTACTTC. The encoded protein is CASSLPWGGETQYF. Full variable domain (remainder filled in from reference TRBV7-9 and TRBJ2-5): DTGVSQNPRHKITKRGQNVTFRCDPISEHNRLYWYRQTLGQGPEFLTYFQNEAQLEKSRLLSDRFSAERPKGSFSTLEIQRTEQGDSAMYLCASSLPWGGETQYFGPGTRLLVL.

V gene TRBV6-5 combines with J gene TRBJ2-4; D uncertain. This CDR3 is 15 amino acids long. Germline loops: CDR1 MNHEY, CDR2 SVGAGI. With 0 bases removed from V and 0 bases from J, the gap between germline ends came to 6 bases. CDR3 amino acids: CASSYSVVAKNIQYF. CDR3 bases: TGTGCCAGCAGTTACTCAGTTGTAGCCAAAAACATTCAGTACTTC.

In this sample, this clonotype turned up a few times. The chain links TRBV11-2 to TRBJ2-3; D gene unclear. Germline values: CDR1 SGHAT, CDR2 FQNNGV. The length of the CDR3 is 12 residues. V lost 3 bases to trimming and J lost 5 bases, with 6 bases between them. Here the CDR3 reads CASSFGLDTQYF. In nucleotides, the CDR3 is TGTGCCAGCAGCTTCGGGCTAGATACGCAGTATTTT.

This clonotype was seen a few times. This CDR3 reads CAISEFSGDEGTDTQYF. The DNA of the CDR3 is TGTGCCATCAGTGAGTTTAGCGGAGACGAGGGCACAGATACGCAGTATTTT. The genes are TRBV10-3 and TRBJ2-3, with D perhaps matching TRBD2 (6 bases). V was shortened by 1 base and J by 1 base, with 15 bases between the two germline ends. Germline CDR1 reads ENHRY; CDR2 reads SYGVKD. The CDR3 spans 17 residues.

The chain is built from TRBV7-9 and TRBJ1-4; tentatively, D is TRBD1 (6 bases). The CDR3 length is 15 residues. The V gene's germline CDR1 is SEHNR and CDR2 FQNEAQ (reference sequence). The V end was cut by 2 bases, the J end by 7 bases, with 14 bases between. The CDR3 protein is CASSLMGAGSEKLFF. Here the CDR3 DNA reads TGTGCCAGCAGCTTAATGGGGGCGGGAAGTGAAAAACTGTTTTTT.

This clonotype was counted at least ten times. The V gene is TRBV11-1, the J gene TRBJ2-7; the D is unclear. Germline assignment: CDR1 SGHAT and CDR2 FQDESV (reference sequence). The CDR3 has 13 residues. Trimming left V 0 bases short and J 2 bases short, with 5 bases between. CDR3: CASSLAGPYEQYF. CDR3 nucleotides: TGTGCCAGCAGCTTAGCTGGGCCCTACGAGCAGTACTTC.

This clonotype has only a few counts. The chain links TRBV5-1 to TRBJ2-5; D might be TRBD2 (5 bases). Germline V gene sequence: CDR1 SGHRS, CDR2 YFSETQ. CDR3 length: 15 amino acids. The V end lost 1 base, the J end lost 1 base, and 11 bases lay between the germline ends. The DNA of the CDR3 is TGCGCCAGCAGCTTGTCGCTAGCCTCCCAAGAGACCCAGTACTTC. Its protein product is CASSLSLASQETQYF.

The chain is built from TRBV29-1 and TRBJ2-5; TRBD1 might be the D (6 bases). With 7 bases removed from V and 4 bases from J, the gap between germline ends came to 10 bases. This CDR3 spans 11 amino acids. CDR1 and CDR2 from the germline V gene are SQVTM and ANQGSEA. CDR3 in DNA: TGCAGCGGAACAGGGTCAGAGACCCAGTACTTC. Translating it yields CSGTGSETQYF.

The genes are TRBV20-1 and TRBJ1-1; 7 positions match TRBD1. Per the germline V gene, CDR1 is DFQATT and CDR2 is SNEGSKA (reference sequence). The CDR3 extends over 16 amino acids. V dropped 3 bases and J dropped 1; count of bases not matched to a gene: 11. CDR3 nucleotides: TGCAGTGCTAGTCGGCCAGGGGGGAATGCGAACACTGAAGCTTTCTTT. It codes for CSASRPGGNANTEAFF.

CDR3 sequence (DNA): TGTGCCAGCAGCTTACCCGAGGGCCCCTATGGCTACACCTTC. It specifies CASSLPEGPYGYTF. The chain links TRBV7-2 to TRBJ1-2, with unresolved D. V lost 2 bases to trimming and J lost 4 bases, with 11 bases between them. The germline gives CDR1 SGHTA, CDR2 FQGNSA. CDR3 length: 14 amino acids.